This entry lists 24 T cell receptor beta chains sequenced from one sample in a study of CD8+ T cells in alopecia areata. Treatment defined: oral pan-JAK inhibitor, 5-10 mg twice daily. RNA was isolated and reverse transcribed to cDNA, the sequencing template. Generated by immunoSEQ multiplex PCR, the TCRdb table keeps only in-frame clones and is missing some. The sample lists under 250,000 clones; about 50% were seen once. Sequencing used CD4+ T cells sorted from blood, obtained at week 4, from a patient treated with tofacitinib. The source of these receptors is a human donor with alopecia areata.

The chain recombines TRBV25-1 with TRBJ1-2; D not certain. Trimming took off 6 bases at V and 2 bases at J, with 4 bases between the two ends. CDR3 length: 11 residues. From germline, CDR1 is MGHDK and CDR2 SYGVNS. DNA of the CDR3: TGTGCCAGCAGGGAAAACTATGGCTACACCTTC. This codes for CASRENYGYTF.

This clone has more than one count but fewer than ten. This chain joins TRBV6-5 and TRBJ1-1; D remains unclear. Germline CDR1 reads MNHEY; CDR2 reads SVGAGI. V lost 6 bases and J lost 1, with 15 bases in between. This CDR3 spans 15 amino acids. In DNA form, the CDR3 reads TGTGCCAGCAGCCGGAGCGGGCGGAGGAACACTGAAGCTTTCTTT. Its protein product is CASSRSGRRNTEAFF.

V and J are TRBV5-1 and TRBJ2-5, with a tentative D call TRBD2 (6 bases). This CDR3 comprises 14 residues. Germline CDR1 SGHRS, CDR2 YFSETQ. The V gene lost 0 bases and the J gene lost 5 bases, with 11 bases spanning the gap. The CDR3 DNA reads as TGCGCCAGCAGCTTGGATTCGAGCGGGGAGACCCAGTACTTC. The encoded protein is CASSLDSSGETQYF.

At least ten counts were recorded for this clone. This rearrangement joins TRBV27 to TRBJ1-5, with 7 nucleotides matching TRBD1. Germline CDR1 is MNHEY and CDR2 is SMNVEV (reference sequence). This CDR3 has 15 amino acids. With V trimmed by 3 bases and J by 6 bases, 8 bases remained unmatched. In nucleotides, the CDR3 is TGTGCCAGCAGTTTTGGATCAGGGGGAAGTCAGCCCCAGCATTTT. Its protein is CASSFGSGGSQPQHF.

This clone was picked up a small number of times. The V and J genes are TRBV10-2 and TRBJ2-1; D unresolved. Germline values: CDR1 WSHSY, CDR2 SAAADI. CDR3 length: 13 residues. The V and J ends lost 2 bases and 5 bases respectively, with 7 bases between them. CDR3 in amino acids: CASSEKVNNEQFF. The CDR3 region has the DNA TGCGCCAGCAGTGAGAAGGTCAACAATGAGCAGTTCTTC.

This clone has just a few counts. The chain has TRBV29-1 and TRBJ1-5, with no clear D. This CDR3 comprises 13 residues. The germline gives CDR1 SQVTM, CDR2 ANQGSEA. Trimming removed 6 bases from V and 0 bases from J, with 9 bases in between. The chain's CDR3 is CSVAINSNQPQHF. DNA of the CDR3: TGCAGCGTCGCGATCAATAGCAATCAGCCCCAGCATTTT.

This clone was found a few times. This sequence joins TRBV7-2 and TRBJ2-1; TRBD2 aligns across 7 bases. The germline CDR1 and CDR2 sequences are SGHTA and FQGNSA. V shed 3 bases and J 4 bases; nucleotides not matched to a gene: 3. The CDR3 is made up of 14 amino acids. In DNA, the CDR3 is TGTGCCAGCAGCTTTCGGGGGGAGTACAATGAGCAGTTCTTC. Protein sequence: CASSFRGEYNEQFF.

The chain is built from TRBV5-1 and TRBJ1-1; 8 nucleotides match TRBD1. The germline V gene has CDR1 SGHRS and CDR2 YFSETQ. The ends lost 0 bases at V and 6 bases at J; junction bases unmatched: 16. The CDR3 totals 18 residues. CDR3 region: CASSLVPSGGAQNAEAFF. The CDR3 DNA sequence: TGCGCCAGCAGCTTGGTCCCCTCAGGGGGCGCTCAAAACGCTGAAGCTTTCTTT.

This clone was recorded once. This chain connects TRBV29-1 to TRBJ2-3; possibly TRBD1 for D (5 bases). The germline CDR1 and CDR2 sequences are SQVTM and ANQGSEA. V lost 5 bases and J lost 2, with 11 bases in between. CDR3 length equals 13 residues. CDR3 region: CSVNWGNTDTQYF. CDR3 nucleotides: TGCAGCGTTAACTGGGGCAACACAGATACGCAGTATTTT.

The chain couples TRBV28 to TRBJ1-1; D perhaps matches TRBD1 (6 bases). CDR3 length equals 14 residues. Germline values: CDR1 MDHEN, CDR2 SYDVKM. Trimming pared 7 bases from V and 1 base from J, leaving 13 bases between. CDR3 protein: CASTIPGENTEAFF. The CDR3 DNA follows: TGTGCCAGCACCATACCAGGGGAGAACACTGAAGCTTTCTTT.

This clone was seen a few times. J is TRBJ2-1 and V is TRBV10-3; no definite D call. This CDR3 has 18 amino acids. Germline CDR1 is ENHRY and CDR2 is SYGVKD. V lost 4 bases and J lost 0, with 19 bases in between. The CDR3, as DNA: TGTGCCATCAGTGGGAATCTGGGGTCTGAGAGCTCCTACAATGAGCAGTTCTTC. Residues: CAISGNLGSESSYNEQFF.

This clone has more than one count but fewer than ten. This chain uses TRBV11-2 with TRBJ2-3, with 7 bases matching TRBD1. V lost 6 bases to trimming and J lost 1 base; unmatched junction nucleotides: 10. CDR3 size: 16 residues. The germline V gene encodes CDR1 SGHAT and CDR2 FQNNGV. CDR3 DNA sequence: TGTGCCAGCAGATCCCGAACAGGGGTTGGCACAGATACGCAGTATTTT. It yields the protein CASRSRTGVGTDTQYF. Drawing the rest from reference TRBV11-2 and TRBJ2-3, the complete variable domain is EAGVAQSPRYKIIEKRQSVAFWCNPISGHATLYWYQQILGQGPKLLIQFQNNGVVDDSQLPKDRFSAERLKGVDSTLKIQPAKLEDSAVYLCASRSRTGVGTDTQYFGPGTRLTVL.

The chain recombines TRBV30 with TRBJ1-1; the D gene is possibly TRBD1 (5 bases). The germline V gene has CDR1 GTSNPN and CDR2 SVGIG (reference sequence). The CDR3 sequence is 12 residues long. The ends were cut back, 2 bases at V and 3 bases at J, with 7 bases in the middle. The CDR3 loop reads CAWSQGDTEAFF. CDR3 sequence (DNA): TGTGCCTGGAGTCAGGGTGACACTGAAGCTTTCTTT. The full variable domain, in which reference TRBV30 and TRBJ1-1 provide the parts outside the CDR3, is SQTIHQWPATLVQPVGSPLSLECTVEGTSNPNLYWYRQAAGRGLQLLFYSVGIGQISSEVPQNLSASRPQDRQFILSSKKLLLSDSGFYLCAWSQGDTEAFFGQGTRLTVV.

Here the CDR3 DNA reads TGTGCCTGGAGTAAGTCAGTTAATCAGCCCCAGCATTTT. Amino acid sequence: CAWSKSVNQPQHF. The chain combines TRBV30 with TRBJ1-5; D is uncertain. V lost 2 bases and J 4 bases, leaving 9 bases between the germline ends. CDR3 length equals 13 residues. CDR1 is GTSNPN and CDR2 is SVGIG in the germline V gene (reference sequence).

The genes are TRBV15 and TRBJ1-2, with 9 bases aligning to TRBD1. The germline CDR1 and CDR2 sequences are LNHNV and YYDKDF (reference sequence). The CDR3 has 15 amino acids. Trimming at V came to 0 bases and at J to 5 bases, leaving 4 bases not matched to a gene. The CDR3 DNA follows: TGTGCCACCAGCAGAGATCATGGACAGGGGTATGGCTACACCTTC. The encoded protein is CATSRDHGQGYGYTF.

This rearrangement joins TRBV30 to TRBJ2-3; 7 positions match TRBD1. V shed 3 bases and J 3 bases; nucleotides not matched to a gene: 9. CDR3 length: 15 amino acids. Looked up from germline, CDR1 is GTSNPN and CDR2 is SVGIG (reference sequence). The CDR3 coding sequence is TGTGCCTGGAGATTAGGGGGCAAACAGACAGATACGCAGTATTTT. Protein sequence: CAWRLGGKQTDTQYF.

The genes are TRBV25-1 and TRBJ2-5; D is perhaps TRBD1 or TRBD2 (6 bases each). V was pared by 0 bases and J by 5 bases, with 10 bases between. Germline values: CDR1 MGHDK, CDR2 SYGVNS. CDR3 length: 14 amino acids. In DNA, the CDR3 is TGTGCCAGCAGTGAATACGGGGGCGGGGAGACCCAGTACTTC. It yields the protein CASSEYGGGETQYF.

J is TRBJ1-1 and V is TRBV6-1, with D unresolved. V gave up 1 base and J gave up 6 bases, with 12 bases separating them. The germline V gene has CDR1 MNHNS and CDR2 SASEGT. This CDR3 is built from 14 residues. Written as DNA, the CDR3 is TGTGCCAGCAGTGAAGTTGGGTCGGTCTCTGAAGCTTTCTTT. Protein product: CASSEVGSVSEAFF.

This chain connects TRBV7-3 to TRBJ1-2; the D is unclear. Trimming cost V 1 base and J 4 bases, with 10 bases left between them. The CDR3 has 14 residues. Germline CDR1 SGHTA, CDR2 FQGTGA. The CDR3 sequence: CASSLNSLVYGYTF. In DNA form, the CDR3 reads TGTGCCAGCAGCTTAAATTCATTGGTCTATGGCTACACCTTC.

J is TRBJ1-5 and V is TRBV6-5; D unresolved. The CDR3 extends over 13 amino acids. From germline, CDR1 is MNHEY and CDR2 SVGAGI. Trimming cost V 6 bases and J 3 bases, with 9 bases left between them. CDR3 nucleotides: TGTGCCAGCAGACCCGAGGTCAATCAGCCCCAGCATTTT. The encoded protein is CASRPEVNQPQHF.

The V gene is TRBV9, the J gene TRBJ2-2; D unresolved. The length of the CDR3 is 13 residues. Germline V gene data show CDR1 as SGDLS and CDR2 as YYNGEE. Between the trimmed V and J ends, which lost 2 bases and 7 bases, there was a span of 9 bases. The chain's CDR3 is CASSVSSGGELFF. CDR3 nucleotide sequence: TGTGCCAGCAGCGTCTCTTCGGGCGGGGAGCTGTTTTTT.

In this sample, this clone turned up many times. The CDR3 DNA follows: TGTGCCAGCAGCCGATCCGGCCTCGGCTACACCTTC. Translating it yields CASSRSGLGYTF. The gene calls are TRBV6-1 and TRBJ1-2; no clear D. Trimming pared 6 bases from V and 8 bases from J, leaving 13 bases between. Germline CDR1 is MNHNS and CDR2 is SASEGT. The CDR3 totals 12 residues.

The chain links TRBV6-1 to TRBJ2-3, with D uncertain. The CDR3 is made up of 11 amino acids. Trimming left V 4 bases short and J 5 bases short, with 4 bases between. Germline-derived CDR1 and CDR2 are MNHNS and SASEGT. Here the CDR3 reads CASSVGDTQYF. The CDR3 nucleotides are TGTGCCAGCAGTGTGGGAGATACGCAGTATTTT.

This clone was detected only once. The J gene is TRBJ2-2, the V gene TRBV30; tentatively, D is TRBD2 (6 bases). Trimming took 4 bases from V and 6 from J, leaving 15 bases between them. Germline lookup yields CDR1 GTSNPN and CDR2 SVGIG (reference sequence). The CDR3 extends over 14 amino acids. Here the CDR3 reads CAWKGVAVAGELFF. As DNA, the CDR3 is TGTGCCTGGAAAGGGGTAGCGGTGGCCGGGGAGCTGTTTTTT.